This entry concerns a single T cell receptor beta chain. The PCR contained 60 Vbeta and 13 Jbeta primers. Profiling relied on immunoSEQ multiplex PCR, and the TCRdb table lists in-frame clones only, not all of them. The sample has approximately 93,000 clones, 79% seen once. This sample was included in a study of cytomegalovirus exposure and HLA in healthy donors. Germline values: CDR1 LGHNA, CDR2 YSLEER. This CDR3 is 15 amino acids long. Trimming shortened V by 1 base and J by 4 bases, and 13 bases separated the two germline ends. As for the donors, each was a healthy bone marrow donor. This receptor was taken from a male donor in good health and CMV-seropositive. The material sequenced was PBMCs. V gene TRBV4-3 combines with J gene TRBJ1-2; weak D call: TRBD1 (6 bases). CDR3 in amino acids: CASSQVRGGGYGYTF. The CDR3 nucleotides are TGCGCCAGCAGCCAAGTGAGGGGGGGTGGCTATGGCTACACCTTC.